A single sample is the source of the 7 T cell receptor beta chains below, sequenced in a study of shared clonotypes between healthy human individuals (TCRdb year 2020). Library method: the immunoSEQ multiplex PCR assay. The source is immuneACCESS, and TCRdb retained only in-frame sequences with V and J called. Part of the clones is not carried over; for the studies checked, unresolved V genes explain less than half of this, and the remainder is unexplained. This sample gives around 2.1 million clones in total; roughly 91% of them show up just once. Of the sample, more than 1.5% is held by the ten largest clones. CD8 naive samples were obtained by positive selection for CCR7 among CD45RO-negative cells, yielding a CD45RA+CCR7+ population from which TemRA cells were excluded. Source material: naive CD8+ T cells from PBMCs. The cell subset or site label corresponds to: CD45RA+CCR7+. These receptors all stem from a man aged 18-30 years in good health. Some clones in this sample may be carry-over from other donors' samples.

This sequence joins TRBV4-3 and TRBJ2-6; 7 bases line up with TRBD2. V was clipped by 4 bases and J by 1 base; unmatched bases: 7. Looked up from germline, CDR1 is LGHNA and CDR2 is YSLEER. The CDR3 is 17 amino acids. The CDR3 DNA follows: TGCGCCAGCAGCCTGTCGGGACTAAGTTCTGGGGCCAACGTCCTGACTTTC. This translates into CASSLSGLSSGANVLTF.

The V gene is TRBV7-9, the J gene TRBJ2-7; D uncertain. CDR3 size: 13 residues. Trimming cost V 5 bases and J 5 bases, with 13 bases left between them. CDR1 and CDR2 (germline): SEHNR, FQNEAQ (reference sequence). The CDR3 bases are TGTGCCAGCAGCACAATCAAGGACGACGAGCAGTACTTC. It encodes CASSTIKDDEQYF.

V usage is TRBV9 and J usage is TRBJ1-1; unclear D gene. The CDR3 loop spans 14 amino acids. Trimming took 3 bases from V and 0 from J, leaving 9 bases between them. Germline lookup yields CDR1 SGDLS and CDR2 YYNGEE. CDR3 protein: CASSGGRLNTEAFF. The DNA of the CDR3 is TGTGCCAGCAGCGGTGGACGGTTGAACACTGAAGCTTTCTTT. Full variable domain (rest looked up from reference TRBV9 and TRBJ1-1): DSGVTQTPKHLITATGQRVTLRCSPRSGDLSVYWYQQSLDQGLQFLIQYYNGEERAKGNILERFSAQQFPDLHSELNLSSLELGDSALYFCASSGGRLNTEAFFGQGTRLTVV.

The chain is built from TRBV9 and TRBJ2-5; possibly TRBD1 for D (6 bases). Trimming took off 4 bases at V and 5 bases at J, with 15 bases between the two ends. Per germline, CDR1 SGDLS and CDR2 YYNGEE. The CDR3 runs 14 residues. CDR3 residues: CASSPVGQGETQYF. CDR3 bases: TGTGCCAGCAGCCCTGTCGGCCAGGGGGAGACCCAGTACTTC. The full variable domain, rest sourced from reference TRBV9 and TRBJ2-5, is DSGVTQTPKHLITATGQRVTLRCSPRSGDLSVYWYQQSLDQGLQFLIQYYNGEERAKGNILERFSAQQFPDLHSELNLSSLELGDSALYFCASSPVGQGETQYFGPGTRLLVL.

This chain joins TRBV5-5 and TRBJ1-1, with D possibly matching TRBD1 (5 bases). CDR3 length: 14 amino acids. CDR1 is SGHKS and CDR2 is YYEKEE in the germline V gene (reference sequence). The V end was cut by 4 bases, the J end by 8 bases, with 18 bases between. In nucleotides, the CDR3 is TGTGCCAGCAGCAGAGACAGACCAGTGGGGGAAGCTTTCTTT. Translated, it gives CASSRDRPVGEAFF. Full variable domain (remainder filled in from reference TRBV5-5 and TRBJ1-1): DAGVTQSPTHLIKTRGQQVTLRCSPISGHKSVSWYQQVLGQGPQFIFQYYEKEERGRGNFPDRFSARQFPNYSSELNVNALLLGDSALYLCASSRDRPVGEAFFGQGTRLTVV.

This clone was picked up one time. V is TRBV27 and J is TRBJ1-5; D not resolved. The CDR3 has 14 amino acids. Trimming pared 8 bases from V and 8 bases from J, leaving 19 bases between. Germline CDR1 and CDR2: MNHEY and SMNVEV (reference sequence). This chain's CDR3 is CASRTAFPLEPQHF. CDR3 DNA: TGTGCCAGCCGAACCGCTTTCCCCCTCGAGCCCCAGCATTTT.

The chain is built from TRBV28 and TRBJ2-7; D is possibly TRBD2 (6 bases). CDR1 and CDR2 (germline): MDHEN, SYDVKM. The V and J ends lost 7 bases and 6 bases respectively, with 19 bases between them. This CDR3 has 14 residues. CDR3 in amino acids: CASTQSPRGTEQYF. In nucleotides, the CDR3 is TGTGCCAGCACCCAGAGCCCCCGGGGGACCGAGCAGTACTTC.